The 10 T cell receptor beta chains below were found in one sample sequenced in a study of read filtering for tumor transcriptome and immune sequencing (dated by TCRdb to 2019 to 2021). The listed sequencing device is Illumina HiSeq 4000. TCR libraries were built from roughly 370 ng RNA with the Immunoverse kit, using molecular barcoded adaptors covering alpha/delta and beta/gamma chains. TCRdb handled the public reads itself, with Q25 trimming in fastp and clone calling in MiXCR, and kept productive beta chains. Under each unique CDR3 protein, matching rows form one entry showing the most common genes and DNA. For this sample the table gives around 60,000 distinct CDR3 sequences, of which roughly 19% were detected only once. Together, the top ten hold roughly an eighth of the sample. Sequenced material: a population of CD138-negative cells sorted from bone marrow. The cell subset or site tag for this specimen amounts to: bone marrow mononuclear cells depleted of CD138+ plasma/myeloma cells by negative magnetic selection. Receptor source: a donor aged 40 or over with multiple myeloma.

This chain's CDR3 is CSEPTSGGYNEQFF. Written as DNA, the CDR3 is TGCAGTGAGCCTACTAGCGGGGGTTACAATGAGCAGTTCTTC. This chain joins TRBV20-1 and TRBJ2-1; TRBD2 matches at 11 bases. The CDR3 extends over 14 amino acids. Germline CDR1 and CDR2: DFQATT and SNEGSKA (reference sequence). The V gene end was trimmed by 7 bases and the J gene end by 4 bases; junction bases not matched to a gene: 6.

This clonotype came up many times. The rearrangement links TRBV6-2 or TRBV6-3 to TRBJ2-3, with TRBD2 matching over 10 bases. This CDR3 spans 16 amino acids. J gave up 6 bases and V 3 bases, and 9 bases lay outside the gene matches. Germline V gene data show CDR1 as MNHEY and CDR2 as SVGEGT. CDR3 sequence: CASSYESGRARDTQYF. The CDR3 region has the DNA TGTGCCAGCAGTTATGAGAGCGGGAGGGCCAGGGATACGCAGTATTTT.

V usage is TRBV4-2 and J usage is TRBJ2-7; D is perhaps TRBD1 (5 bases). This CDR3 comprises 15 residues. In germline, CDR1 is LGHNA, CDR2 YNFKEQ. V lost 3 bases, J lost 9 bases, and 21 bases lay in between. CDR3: CASSHLDWTSSGQYF. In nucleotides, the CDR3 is TGTGCCAGCAGCCACCTCGATTGGACATCTTCGGGGCAGTACTTC.

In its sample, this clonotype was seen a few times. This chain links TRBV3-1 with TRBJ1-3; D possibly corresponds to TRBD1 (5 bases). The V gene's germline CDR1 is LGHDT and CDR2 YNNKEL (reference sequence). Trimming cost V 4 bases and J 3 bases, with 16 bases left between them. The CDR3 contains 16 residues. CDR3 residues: CASSRVRQTIGNTIYF. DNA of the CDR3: TGTGCCAGCAGCCGAGTGAGACAGACTATTGGAAACACCATATATTTT. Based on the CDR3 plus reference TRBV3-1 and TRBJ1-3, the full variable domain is DTAVSQTPKYLVTQMGNDKSIKCEQNLGHDTMYWYKQDSKKFLKIMFSYNNKELIINETVPNRFSPKSPDKAHLNLHINSLELGDSAVYFCASSRVRQTIGNTIYFGEGSWLTVV.

As DNA, the CDR3 is TGTGCCAGCAGCCACTCGGACAGGTTTAGTGGCTACACCTTC. Translation gives CASSHSDRFSGYTF. The rearrangement uses TRBV5-6 and TRBJ1-2, with 7 bases matching TRBD1. The CDR3 has 14 amino acids. J gave up 7 bases and V 4 bases, and 10 bases lay outside the gene matches. The germline CDR1 and CDR2 sequences are SGHDT and YYEEEE.

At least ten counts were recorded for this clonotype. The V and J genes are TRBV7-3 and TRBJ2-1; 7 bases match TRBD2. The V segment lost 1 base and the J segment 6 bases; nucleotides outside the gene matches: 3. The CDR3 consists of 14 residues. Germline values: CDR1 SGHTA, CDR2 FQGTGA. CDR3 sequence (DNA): TGTGCCAGCAGCTTAATGGGACTACTCAATGAGCAGTTCTTC. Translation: CASSLMGLLNEQFF.

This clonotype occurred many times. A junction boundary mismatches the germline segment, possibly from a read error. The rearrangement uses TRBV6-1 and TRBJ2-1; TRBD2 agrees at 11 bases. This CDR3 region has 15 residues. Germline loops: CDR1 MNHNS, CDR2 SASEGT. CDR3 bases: TGTGCCATCAGTGAAAGGGCTAGCGGGAGGACCGAGCAGTTCTTC. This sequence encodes CAISERASGRTEQFF.

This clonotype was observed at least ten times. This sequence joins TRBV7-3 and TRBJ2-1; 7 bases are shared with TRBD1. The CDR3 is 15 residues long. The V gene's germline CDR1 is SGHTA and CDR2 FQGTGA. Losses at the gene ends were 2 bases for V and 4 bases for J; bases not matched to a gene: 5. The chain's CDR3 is CASSLSGQLYNEQFF. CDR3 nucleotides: TGTGCCAGCAGCTTATCGGGACAGTTATACAATGAGCAGTTCTTC.

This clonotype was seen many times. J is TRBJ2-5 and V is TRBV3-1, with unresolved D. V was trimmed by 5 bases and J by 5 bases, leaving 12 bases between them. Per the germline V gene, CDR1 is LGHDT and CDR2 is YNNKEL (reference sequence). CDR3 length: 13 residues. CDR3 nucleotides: TGTGCCAGCAGCTACAGACCCCGGGAGACCCAGTACTTC. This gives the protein CASSYRPRETQYF.

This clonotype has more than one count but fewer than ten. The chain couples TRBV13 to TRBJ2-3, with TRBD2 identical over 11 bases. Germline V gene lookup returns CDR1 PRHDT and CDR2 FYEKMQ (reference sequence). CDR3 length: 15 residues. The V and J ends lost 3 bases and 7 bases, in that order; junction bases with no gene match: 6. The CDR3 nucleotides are TGTGCCAGCAGCTTCGTCGCTAGCGGGAGGAATACGCAGTATTTT. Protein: CASSFVASGRNTQYF.